This TCR beta chain emerged from a study of shared clonotypes between healthy human individuals. A split of CD4+ cells into CD45RA+ naive and CD45RA-negative memory subsets was performed. Study-wide results and limits: Memory subsets generally showed smaller estimated richness than naive subsets did. Limited genetic and exposure-history diversity came from having few donors.

Measured with immunoSEQ multiplex PCR; TCRdb has only the in-frame clones, and not every one. The sample consists of about 2.3 million clones, just over 90% of them appearing once. The CDR3 has 16 amino acids. Germline-derived CDR1 and CDR2 are LNHDA and SQIVND (reference sequence). J was trimmed by 3 bases and V by 5 bases; bases with no gene match: 13. Notes on this clone: Its specificity is not known.

The clonotype originates from a young man in good health. Some clones in this sample may be carry-over from other donors' samples. This chain connects TRBV19 to TRBJ2-7; TRBD1 matches at 7 bases. The specimen was naive CD4+ T cells from PBMCs. Subset described: CD45RA+ positively selected. The CDR3 spells CASSLAHTGANYEQYF. The CDR3 nucleotides are TGTGCCAGTAGTCTCGCACATACAGGGGCCAACTACGAGCAGTACTTC. Looking up the rest from reference TRBV19 and TRBJ2-7 gives the full variable domain: DGGITQSPKYLFRKEGQNVTLSCEQNLNHDAMYWYRQDPGQGLRLIYYSQIVNDFQKGDIAEGYSVSREKKESFPLTVTSAQKNPTAFYLCASSLAHTGANYEQYFGPGTRLTVT.